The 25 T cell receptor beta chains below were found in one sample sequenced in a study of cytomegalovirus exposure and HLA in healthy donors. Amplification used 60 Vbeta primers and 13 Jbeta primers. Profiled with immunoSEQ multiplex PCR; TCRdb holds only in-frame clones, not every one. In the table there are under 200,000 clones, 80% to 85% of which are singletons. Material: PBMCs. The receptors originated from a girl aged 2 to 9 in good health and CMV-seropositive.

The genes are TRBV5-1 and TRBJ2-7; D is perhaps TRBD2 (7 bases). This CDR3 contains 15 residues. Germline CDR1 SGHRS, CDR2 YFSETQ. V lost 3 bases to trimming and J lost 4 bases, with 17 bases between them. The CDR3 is CASSWGGDTSYEQYF. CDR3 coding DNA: TGCGCCAGCAGCTGGGGGGGGGACACTTCTTACGAGCAGTACTTC.

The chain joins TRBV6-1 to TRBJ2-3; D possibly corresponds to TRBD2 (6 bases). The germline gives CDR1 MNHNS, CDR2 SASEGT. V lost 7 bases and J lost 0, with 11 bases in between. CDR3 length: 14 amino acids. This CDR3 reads CASKKGTSTDTQYF. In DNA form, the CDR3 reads TGTGCCAGCAAGAAGGGGACTAGCACAGATACGCAGTATTTT.

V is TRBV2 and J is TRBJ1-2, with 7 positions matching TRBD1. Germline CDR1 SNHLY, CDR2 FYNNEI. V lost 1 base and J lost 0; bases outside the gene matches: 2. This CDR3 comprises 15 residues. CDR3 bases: TGTGCCAGCAGTGAAGACAGGGGCTCTAACTATGGCTACACCTTC. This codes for CASSEDRGSNYGYTF.

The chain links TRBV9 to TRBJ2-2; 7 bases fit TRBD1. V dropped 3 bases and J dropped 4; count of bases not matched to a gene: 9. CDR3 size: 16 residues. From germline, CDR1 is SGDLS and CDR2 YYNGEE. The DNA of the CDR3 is TGTGCCAGCAGCGCGGGACAGAGCCTATCCACCGGGGAGCTGTTTTTT. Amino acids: CASSAGQSLSTGELFF.

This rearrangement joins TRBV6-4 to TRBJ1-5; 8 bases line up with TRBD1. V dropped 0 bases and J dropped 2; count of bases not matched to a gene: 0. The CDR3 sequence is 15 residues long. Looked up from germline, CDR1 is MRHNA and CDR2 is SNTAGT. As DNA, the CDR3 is TGTGCCAGCAGTGACTCGACAGGGGGCAATCAGCCCCAGCATTTT. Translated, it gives CASSDSTGGNQPQHF.

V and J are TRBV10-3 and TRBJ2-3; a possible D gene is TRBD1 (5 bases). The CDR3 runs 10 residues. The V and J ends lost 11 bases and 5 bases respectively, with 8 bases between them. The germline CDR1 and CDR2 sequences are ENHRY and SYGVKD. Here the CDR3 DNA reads TGTGCCGAAAGGGGAGATACGCAGTATTTT. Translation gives CAERGDTQYF.

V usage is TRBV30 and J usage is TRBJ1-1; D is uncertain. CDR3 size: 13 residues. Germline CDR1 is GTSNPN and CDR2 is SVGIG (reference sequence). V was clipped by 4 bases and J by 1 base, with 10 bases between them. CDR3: CAWTISRNTEAFF. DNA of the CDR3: TGTGCCTGGACCATCTCCAGGAACACTGAAGCTTTCTTT. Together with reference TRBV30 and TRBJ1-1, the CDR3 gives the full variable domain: SQTIHQWPATLVQPVGSPLSLECTVEGTSNPNLYWYRQAAGRGLQLLFYSVGIGQISSEVPQNLSASRPQDRQFILSSKKLLLSDSGFYLCAWTISRNTEAFFGQGTRLTVV.

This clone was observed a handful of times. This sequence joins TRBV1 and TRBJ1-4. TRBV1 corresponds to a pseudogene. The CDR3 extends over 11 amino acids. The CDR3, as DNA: TGCACCAGCAGCCCGGGGGAAAAACTGTTTTTT. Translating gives CTSSPGEKLFF.

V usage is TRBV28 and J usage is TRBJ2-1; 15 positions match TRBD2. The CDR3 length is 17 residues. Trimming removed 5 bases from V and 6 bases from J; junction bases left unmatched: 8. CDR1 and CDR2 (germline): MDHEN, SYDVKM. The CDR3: CASSLGLAGGPGNEQFF. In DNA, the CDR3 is TGTGCCAGCAGTCTTGGACTAGCGGGAGGGCCGGGCAATGAGCAGTTCTTC.

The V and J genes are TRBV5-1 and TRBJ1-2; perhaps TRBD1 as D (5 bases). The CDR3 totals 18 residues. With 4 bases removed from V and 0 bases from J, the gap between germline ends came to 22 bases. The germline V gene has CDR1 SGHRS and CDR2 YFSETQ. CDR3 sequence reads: CASSQLQDSTSTNYGYTF. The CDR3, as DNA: TGCGCCAGCAGCCAATTACAGGATTCAACTTCTACTAACTATGGCTACACCTTC.

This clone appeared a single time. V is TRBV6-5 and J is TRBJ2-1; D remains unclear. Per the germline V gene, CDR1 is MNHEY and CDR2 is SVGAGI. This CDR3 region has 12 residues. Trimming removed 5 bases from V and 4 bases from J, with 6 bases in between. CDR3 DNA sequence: TGTGCCAGCAGTACAGAGTACAATGAGCAGTTCTTC. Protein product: CASSTEYNEQFF.

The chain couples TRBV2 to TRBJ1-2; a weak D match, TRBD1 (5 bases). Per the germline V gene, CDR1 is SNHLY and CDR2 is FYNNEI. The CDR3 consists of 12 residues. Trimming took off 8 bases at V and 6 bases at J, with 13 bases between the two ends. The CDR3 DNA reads TGTGCCAGCTCAGGGAGGAATGATGGCTACACCTTC. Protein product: CASSGRNDGYTF.

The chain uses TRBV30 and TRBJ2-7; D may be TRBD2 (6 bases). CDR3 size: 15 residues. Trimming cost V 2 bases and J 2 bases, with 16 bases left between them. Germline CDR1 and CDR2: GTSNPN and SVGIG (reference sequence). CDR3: CAWSTPGTLPYEQYF. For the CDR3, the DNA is TGTGCCTGGAGTACACCCGGGACTCTGCCCTACGAGCAGTACTTC. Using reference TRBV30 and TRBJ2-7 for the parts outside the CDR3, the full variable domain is SQTIHQWPATLVQPVGSPLSLECTVEGTSNPNLYWYRQAAGRGLQLLFYSVGIGQISSEVPQNLSASRPQDRQFILSSKKLLLSDSGFYLCAWSTPGTLPYEQYFGPGTRLTVT.

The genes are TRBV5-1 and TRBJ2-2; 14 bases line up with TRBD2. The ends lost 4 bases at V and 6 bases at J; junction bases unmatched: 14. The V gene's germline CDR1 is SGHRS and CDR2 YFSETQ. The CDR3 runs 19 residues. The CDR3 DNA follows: TGCGCCAGCAGCAATATCACCGGGACTAGCGGGAGATCGTCCGGGGAGCTGTTTTTT. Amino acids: CASSNITGTSGRSSGELFF.

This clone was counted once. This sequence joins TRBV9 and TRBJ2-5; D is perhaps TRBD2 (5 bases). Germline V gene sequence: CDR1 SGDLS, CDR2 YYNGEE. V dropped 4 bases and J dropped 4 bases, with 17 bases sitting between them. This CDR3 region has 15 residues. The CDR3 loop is CASSPTGNIGETQYF. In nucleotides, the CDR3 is TGTGCCAGCAGCCCAACCGGGAATATAGGAGAGACCCAGTACTTC.

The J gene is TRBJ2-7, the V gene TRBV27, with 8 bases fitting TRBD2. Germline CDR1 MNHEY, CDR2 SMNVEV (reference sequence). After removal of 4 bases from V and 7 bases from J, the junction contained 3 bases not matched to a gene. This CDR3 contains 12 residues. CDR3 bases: TGTGCCAGCAGTTCCCAGCGGGGGGAGCAGTACTTC. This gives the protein CASSSQRGEQYF.

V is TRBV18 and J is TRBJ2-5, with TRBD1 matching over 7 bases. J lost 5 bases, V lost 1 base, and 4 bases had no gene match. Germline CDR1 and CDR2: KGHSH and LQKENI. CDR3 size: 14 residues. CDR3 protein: CASSPQRGLETQYF. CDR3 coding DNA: TGTGCCAGCTCACCACAGAGGGGGCTGGAGACCCAGTACTTC.

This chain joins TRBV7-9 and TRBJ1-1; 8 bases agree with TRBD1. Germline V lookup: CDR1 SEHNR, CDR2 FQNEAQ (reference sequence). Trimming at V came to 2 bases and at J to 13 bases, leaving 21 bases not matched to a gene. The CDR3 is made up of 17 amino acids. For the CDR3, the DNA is TGTGCCAGCAGCTTATATCCCGTGAACCAGGGGGCTGAGAAGGTTTTCTTT. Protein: CASSLYPVNQGAEKVFF.

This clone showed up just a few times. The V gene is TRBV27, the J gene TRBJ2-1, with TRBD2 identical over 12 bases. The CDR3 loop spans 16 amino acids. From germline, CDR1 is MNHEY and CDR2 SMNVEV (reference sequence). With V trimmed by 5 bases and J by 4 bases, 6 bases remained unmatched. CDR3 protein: CASSETGTSGYNEQFF. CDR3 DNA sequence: TGTGCCAGCAGTGAGACCGGGACTAGCGGGTACAATGAGCAGTTCTTC.

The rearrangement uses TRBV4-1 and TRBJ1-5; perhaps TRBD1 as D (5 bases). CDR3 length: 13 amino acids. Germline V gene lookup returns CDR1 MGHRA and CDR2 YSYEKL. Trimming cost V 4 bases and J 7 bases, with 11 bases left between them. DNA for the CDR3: TGCGCCAGCAGCCGGACAATTTCGCAGCCCCAGCATTTT. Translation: CASSRTISQPQHF.

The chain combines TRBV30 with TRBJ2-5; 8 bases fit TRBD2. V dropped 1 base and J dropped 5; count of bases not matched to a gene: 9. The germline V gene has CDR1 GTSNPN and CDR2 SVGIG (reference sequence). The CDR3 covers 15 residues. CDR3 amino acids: CAWSATSGWGETQYF. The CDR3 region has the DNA TGTGCCTGGAGTGCAACTAGCGGATGGGGCGAGACCCAGTACTTC.

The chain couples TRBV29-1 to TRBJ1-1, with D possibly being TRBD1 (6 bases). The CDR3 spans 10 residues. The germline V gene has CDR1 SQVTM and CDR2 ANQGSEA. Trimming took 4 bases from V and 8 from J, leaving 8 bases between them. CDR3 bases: TGCAGCGTTGTACAGGGAGAAGCTTTCTTT. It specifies CSVVQGEAFF.

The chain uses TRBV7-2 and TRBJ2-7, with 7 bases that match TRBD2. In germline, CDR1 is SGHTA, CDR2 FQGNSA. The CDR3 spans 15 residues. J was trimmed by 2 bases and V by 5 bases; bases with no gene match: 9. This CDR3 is CASSLGLGSPYEQYF. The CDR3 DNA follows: TGTGCCAGCAGCCTAGGACTAGGTTCACCCTACGAGCAGTACTTC.

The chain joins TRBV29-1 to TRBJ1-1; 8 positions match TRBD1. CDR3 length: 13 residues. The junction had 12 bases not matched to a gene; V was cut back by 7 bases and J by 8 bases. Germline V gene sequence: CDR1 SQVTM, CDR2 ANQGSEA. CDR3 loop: CSARQGSRREAFF. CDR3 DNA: TGCAGCGCCCGACAGGGGAGCCGGAGAGAAGCTTTCTTT.

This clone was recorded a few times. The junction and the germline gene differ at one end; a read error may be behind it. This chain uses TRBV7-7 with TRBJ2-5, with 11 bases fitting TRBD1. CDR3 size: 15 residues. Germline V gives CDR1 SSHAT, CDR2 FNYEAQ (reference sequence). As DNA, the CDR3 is TGTGCTAGCAGCTCCCAGGACAGGGGGCACGAGACCCAGTACTTC. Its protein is CASSSQDRGHETQYF.